The next 15 T cell receptor beta chains were all read from a single sample in a study of blood T cell repertoires in COVID-19. Generated by immunoSEQ multiplex PCR, the TCRdb table keeps only in-frame clones and is missing some. The sample shows more than 300,000 clones, around 87% of them seen only once. The sample taken for sequencing was PBMCs or T cells enriched from blood (not recorded which). Receptors were obtained from a man aged 40-50 years in a cohort exposed to, infected with or recovered from COVID-19 (not recorded which).

The chain has TRBV19 and TRBJ2-1; 9 positions agree with TRBD2. This CDR3 has 15 amino acids. Trimming cost V 1 base and J 9 bases; bases outside gene matches: 7. The V gene's germline CDR1 is LNHDA and CDR2 SQIVND (reference sequence). CDR3 sequence reads: CASSIGAGGPFEQFF. Here the CDR3 DNA reads TGTGCCAGTAGTATAGGGGCGGGAGGGCCTTTTGAGCAGTTCTTC.

This chain connects TRBV5-1 to TRBJ2-3, with 9 bases identical to TRBD2. V lost 9 bases and J lost 5; bases outside the gene matches: 13. Germline loops: CDR1 SGHRS, CDR2 YFSETQ. This CDR3 is 15 amino acids long. The CDR3 here is CATRGSGRSGDTQYF. The CDR3 DNA is TGCGCCACCAGGGGTAGCGGGAGATCTGGAGATACGCAGTATTTT.

V and J are TRBV7-7 and TRBJ2-3; maybe TRBD2 (6 bases). From germline, CDR1 is SSHAT and CDR2 FNYEAQ (reference sequence). V was clipped by 3 bases and J by 0 bases, with 10 bases between them. The CDR3 spans 15 residues. DNA for the CDR3: TGTGCCAGCAGCTTGACCGGGAGAAGCACAGATACGCAGTATTTT. It yields the protein CASSLTGRSTDTQYF.

Here the CDR3 DNA reads TGTGCCACGAAGGGACTAGCGGAGCAGTTCTTC. The encoded protein is CATKGLAEQFF. The rearrangement links TRBV24-1 to TRBJ2-1, with 10 bases identical to TRBD2. Germline assignment: CDR1 KGHDR and CDR2 SFDVKD. The CDR3 runs 11 residues. The trim removed 10 bases at V and 10 bases at J, leaving 3 bases unmatched.

This chain joins TRBV18 and TRBJ1-5, with a possible D match to TRBD1 (5 bases). This CDR3 contains 14 residues. Germline V gene lookup returns CDR1 KGHSH and CDR2 LQKENI. The ends were cut back, 3 bases at V and 9 bases at J, with 15 bases in the middle. The DNA for the CDR3 is TGTGCCAGCTCACCGGTAGGTAGCGGGGGGCCCCAGCATTTT. Its protein is CASSPVGSGGPQHF.

The chain recombines TRBV5-4 with TRBJ2-7, with D perhaps TRBD2 (5 bases). Trimming shortened V by 2 bases and J by 4 bases, and 13 bases separated the two germline ends. From germline, CDR1 is SGHNT and CDR2 YYREEE (reference sequence). The CDR3 length is 14 residues. CDR3 coding DNA: TGTGCCAGCAGCTTTCCGGGAACGAAGTACGAGCAGTACTTC. Translated: CASSFPGTKYEQYF.

The gene calls are TRBV5-1 and TRBJ1-6, with 7 bases aligning to TRBD1. Per the germline V gene, CDR1 is SGHRS and CDR2 is YFSETQ. The CDR3 extends over 16 amino acids. The ends lost 4 bases at V and 5 bases at J; junction bases unmatched: 9. CDR3 sequence reads: CASSPSTGWDNSPLHF. The CDR3, as DNA: TGCGCCAGCAGCCCCTCGACAGGGTGGGATAATTCACCCCTCCACTTT.

This CDR3 is CASSQDGGSGSPYEQYF. The CDR3 nucleotides read TGCGCCAGCAGCCAAGATGGGGGTAGCGGGAGCCCCTACGAGCAGTACTTC. This chain connects TRBV4-1 to TRBJ2-7; 9 bases are a match to TRBD2. Germline trimming cut 0 bases from V and 2 bases from J; bases unmatched to any gene: 8. CDR1 MGHRA and CDR2 YSYEKL come from the germline V gene. The CDR3 consists of 17 residues.

This sequence joins TRBV9 and TRBJ2-3; 9 positions match TRBD2. Germline loops: CDR1 SGDLS, CDR2 YYNGEE. The CDR3 totals 13 residues. The ends lost 3 bases at V and 6 bases at J; junction bases unmatched: 2. Here the CDR3 reads CASSGGGVDTQYF. CDR3 coding DNA: TGTGCCAGCAGCGGCGGGGGGGTTGATACGCAGTATTTT.

The rearrangement links TRBV29-1 to TRBJ2-3; 11 nucleotides match TRBD1. Per the germline V gene, CDR1 is SQVTM and CDR2 is ANQGSEA. After removal of 3 bases from V and 6 bases from J, the junction contained 2 bases not matched to a gene. The CDR3 runs 13 residues. The CDR3, as DNA: TGCAGCGTTGAGTGGACAGGGGGCGATACGCAGTATTTT. Its translation: CSVEWTGGDTQYF.

The rearrangement joins TRBV7-8 to TRBJ2-1, with TRBD1 matching over 7 bases. The CDR3 has 14 amino acids. Trimming at V came to 6 bases and at J to 6 bases, leaving 8 bases not matched to a gene. Germline V CDR1 and CDR2: SGHVS, FQNEAQ. CDR3 sequence reads: CASRPRTGGNEQFF. CDR3 nucleotide sequence: TGTGCCAGCAGACCTAGGACAGGCGGCAATGAGCAGTTCTTC.

V and J are TRBV5-5 and TRBJ2-2, with TRBD1 identical over 10 bases. Losses at the gene ends were 3 bases for V and 3 bases for J; bases not matched to a gene: 11. The CDR3 has 18 amino acids. Germline-derived CDR1 and CDR2 are SGHKS and YYEKEE (reference sequence). The CDR3 is CASSSIAPGQGYTGELFF. CDR3 in DNA: TGTGCCAGCAGCTCAATAGCCCCGGGACAGGGGTACACCGGGGAGCTGTTTTTT.

The chain employs TRBV19 and TRBJ1-5; the match to TRBD1 covers 8 bases. Per germline, CDR1 LNHDA and CDR2 SQIVND (reference sequence). There are 17 residues in the CDR3. V gave up 10 bases and J gave up 0 bases; unmatched junction bases: 14. The CDR3 DNA sequence: TGTGCCACCAACAACGGACAGGGAGCATATAGCAATCAGCCCCAGCATTTT. Protein product: CATNNGQGAYSNQPQHF.

The chain couples TRBV6-4 to TRBJ2-7, with 9 bases aligning to TRBD1. The CDR3 runs 14 residues. The trim removed 7 bases at V and 5 bases at J, leaving 9 bases unmatched. Looked up from germline, CDR1 is MRHNA and CDR2 is SNTAGT. The CDR3, as DNA: TGTGCCAGCACCTGGGACAGGGCTAAAGACGAGCAGTACTTC. Protein sequence: CASTWDRAKDEQYF.

The gene calls are TRBV25-1 and TRBJ1-6, with TRBD1 matching over 7 bases. CDR1 is MGHDK and CDR2 is SYGVNS in the germline V gene. The CDR3 covers 15 residues. Germline trimming cut 3 bases from V and 6 bases from J; bases unmatched to any gene: 5. CDR3: CASSDKQGTNSPLHF. The CDR3 DNA follows: TGTGCCAGCAGTGACAAACAGGGGACTAATTCACCCCTCCACTTT. Variable domain in full (rest from reference TRBV25-1 and TRBJ1-6): EADIYQTPRYLVIGTGKKITLECSQTMGHDKMYWYQQDPGMELHLIHYSYGVNSTEKGDLSSESTVSRIRTEHFPLTLESARPSHTSQYLCASSDKQGTNSPLHFGNGTRLTVT.